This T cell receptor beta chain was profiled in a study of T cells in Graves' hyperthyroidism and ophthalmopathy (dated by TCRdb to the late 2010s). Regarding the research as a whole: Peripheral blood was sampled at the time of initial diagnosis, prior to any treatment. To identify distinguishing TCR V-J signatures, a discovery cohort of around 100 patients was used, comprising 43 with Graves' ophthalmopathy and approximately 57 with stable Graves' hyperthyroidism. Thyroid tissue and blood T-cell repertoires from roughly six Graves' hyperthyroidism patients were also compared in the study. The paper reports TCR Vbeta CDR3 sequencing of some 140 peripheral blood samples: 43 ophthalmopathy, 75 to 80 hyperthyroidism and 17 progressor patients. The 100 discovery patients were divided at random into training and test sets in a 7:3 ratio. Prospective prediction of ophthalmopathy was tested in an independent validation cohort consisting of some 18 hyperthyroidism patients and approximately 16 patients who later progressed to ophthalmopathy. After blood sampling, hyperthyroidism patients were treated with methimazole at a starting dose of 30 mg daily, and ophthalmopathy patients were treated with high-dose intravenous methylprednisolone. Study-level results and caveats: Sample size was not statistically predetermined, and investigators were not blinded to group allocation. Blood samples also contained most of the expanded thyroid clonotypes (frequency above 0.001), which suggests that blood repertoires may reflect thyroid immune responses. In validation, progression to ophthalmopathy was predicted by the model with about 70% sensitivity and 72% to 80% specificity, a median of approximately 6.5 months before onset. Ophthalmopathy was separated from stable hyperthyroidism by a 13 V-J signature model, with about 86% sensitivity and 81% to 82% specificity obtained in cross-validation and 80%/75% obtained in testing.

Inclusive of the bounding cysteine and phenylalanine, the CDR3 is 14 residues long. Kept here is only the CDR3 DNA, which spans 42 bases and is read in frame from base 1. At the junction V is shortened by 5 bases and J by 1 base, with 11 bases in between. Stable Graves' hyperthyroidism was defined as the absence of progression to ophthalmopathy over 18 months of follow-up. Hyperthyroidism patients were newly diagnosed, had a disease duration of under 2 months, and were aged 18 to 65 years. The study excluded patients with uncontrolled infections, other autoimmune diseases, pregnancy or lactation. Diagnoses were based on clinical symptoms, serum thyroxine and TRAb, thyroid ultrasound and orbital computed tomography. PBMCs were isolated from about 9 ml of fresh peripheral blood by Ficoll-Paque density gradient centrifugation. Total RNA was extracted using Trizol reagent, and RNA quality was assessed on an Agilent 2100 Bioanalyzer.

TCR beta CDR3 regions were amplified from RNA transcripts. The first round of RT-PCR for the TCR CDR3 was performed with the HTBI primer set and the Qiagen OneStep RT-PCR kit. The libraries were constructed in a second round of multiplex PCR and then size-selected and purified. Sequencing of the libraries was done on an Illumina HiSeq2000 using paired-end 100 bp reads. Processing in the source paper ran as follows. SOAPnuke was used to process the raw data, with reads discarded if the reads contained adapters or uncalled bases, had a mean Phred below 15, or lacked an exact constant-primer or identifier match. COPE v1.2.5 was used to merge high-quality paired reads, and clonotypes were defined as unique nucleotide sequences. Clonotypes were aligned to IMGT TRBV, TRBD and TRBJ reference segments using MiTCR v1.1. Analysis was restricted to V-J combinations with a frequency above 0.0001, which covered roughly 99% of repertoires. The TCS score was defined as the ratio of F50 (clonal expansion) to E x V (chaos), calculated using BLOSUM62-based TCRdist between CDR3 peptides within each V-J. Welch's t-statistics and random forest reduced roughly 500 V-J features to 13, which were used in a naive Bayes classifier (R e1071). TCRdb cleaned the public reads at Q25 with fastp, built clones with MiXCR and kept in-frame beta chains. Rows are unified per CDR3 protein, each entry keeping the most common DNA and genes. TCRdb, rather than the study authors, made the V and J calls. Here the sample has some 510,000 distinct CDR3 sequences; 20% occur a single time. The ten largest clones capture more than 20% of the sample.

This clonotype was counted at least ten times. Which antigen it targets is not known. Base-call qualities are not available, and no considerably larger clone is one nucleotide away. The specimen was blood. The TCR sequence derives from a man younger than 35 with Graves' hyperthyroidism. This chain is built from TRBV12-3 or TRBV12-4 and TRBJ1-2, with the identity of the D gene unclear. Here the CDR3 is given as CASSRPGFNYGYTF. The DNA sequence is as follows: TGTGCCAGCAGTCGCCCGGGATTTAACTATGGCTACACCTTC.